The 27 T cell receptor beta chains below come from one sample, sequenced in a study of control samples from healthy donors and cancer patients. Clones were sequenced by immunoSEQ multiplex PCR, and TCRdb holds only the in-frame ones, with some missing. This sample carries some 130,000 clones, around 92% of them seen once, and the ten largest clones take around 7.6%. Sequencing used PBMCs. The source of these receptors is a man between 45 and 60 years old with head and neck cancer.

The chain joins TRBV30 to TRBJ2-7, with TRBD1 matching 7 bases. Trimming removed 1 base from V and 2 bases from J; junction bases left unmatched: 8. The CDR3 sequence is 15 residues long. The V gene's germline CDR1 is GTSNPN and CDR2 SVGIG (reference sequence). This chain's CDR3 is CAWSATGTVTYEQYF. CDR3 nucleotide sequence: TGTGCCTGGAGTGCGACAGGGACCGTTACCTACGAGCAGTACTTC.

This clone was observed once. V gene TRBV30 combines with J gene TRBJ2-3; D gene uncertain. The CDR3 is made up of 14 amino acids. The germline CDR1 and CDR2 sequences are GTSNPN and SVGIG (reference sequence). Trimming removed 0 bases from V and 2 bases from J, with 9 bases in between. CDR3 sequence reads: CAWSVGSYTDTQYF. The CDR3 nucleotides read TGTGCCTGGAGTGTAGGATCTTACACAGATACGCAGTATTTT.

The chain carries TRBV6-4 and TRBJ2-1; 9 nucleotides agree with TRBD1. The ends lost 4 bases at V and 6 bases at J; junction bases unmatched: 4. The CDR3 loop spans 14 amino acids. CDR1 is MRHNA and CDR2 is SNTAGT in the germline V gene. CDR3 nucleotide sequence: TGTGCCAGCAGTGGGGACAGGGCGAGCAATGAGCAGTTCTTC. It yields the protein CASSGDRASNEQFF.

This clone appeared once. J is TRBJ2-1 and V is TRBV28; 13 nucleotides align to TRBD2. Germline trimming cut 5 bases from V and 5 bases from J; bases unmatched to any gene: 3. The CDR3 runs to 15 residues. Per the germline V gene, CDR1 is MDHEN and CDR2 is SYDVKM. CDR3 in DNA: TGTGCCAGCAGTCCGGGACTAGCGGGGAACAATGAGCAGTTCTTC. Encoded protein: CASSPGLAGNNEQFF. The full variable domain, rest sourced from reference TRBV28 and TRBJ2-1, is DVKVTQSSRYLVKRTGEKVFLECVQDMDHENMFWYRQDPGLGLRLIYFSYDVKMKEKGDIPEGYSVSREKKERFSLILESASTNQTSMYLCASSPGLAGNNEQFFGPGTRLTVL.

The chain carries TRBV3-1 (or the pseudogene TRBV3-2) and TRBJ2-1; D is undetermined. From germline, CDR1 is LGHDT and CDR2 YNNKEL (reference sequence). The CDR3 loop spans 13 amino acids. V was cut by 1 base and J by 5 bases, with 6 bases left in between. CDR3: CASSQVRNNEQFF. The CDR3 region has the DNA TGTGCCAGCAGCCAAGTACGTAACAATGAGCAGTTCTTC.

V and J are TRBV11-3 and TRBJ2-2; 13 bases agree with TRBD2. The V gene end was trimmed by 5 bases and the J gene end by 8 bases; junction bases not matched to a gene: 11. Germline CDR1 and CDR2: SGHNT and YENEEA. The CDR3 spans 17 residues. The CDR3 protein is CASSHRTSGRSRGELFF. CDR3 nucleotides: TGTGCCAGCAGCCATCGGACTAGCGGGAGAAGCCGAGGGGAGCTGTTTTTT.

The CDR3 region has the DNA TGTGCCAGCAGCGTATCTAGGAATGAGCAGTTCTTC. It translates to CASSVSRNEQFF. This sequence joins TRBV9 and TRBJ2-1; D uncertain. The germline V gene encodes CDR1 SGDLS and CDR2 YYNGEE. The CDR3 extends over 12 amino acids. V was shortened by 1 base and J by 7 bases, with 6 bases between the two germline ends.

CDR3 sequence (DNA): TGCGCCAGCAGCTTGGCCGACCAGGACACCGATGAGCAGTTCTTC. As protein: CASSLADQDTDEQFF. The gene calls are TRBV5-1 and TRBJ2-1, with D tentatively TRBD1 (5 bases). The CDR3 extends over 15 amino acids. Germline V gene data show CDR1 as SGHRS and CDR2 as YFSETQ. Trimming took 0 bases from V and 8 from J, leaving 15 bases between them. The variable domain in full, with the rest retrieved from reference TRBV5-1 and TRBJ2-1, is KAGVTQTPRYLIKTRGQQVTLSCSPISGHRSVSWYQQTPGQGLQFLFEYFSETQRNKGNFPGRFSGRQFSNSRSEMNVSTLELGDSALYLCASSLADQDTDEQFFGPGTRLTVL.

The gene calls are TRBV7-2 and TRBJ2-2; 8 positions match TRBD2. The CDR3 is made up of 17 amino acids. CDR1 and CDR2 (germline): SGHTA, FQGNSA. Trimming removed 5 bases from V and 5 bases from J; junction bases left unmatched: 13. The CDR3 here is CASSPSRGTRRTGELFF. In DNA form, the CDR3 reads TGTGCCAGCAGCCCCTCACGCGGGACTAGACGGACCGGGGAGCTGTTTTTT.

This clone has just one count. This chain joins TRBV5-1 and TRBJ2-3; TRBD2 agrees at 10 bases. The germline V gene has CDR1 SGHRS and CDR2 YFSETQ. Germline trimming cut 1 base from V and 3 bases from J; bases unmatched to any gene: 2. The CDR3 extends over 15 amino acids. CDR3 in amino acids: CASSLPSGSTDTQYF. The CDR3 nucleotides are TGCGCCAGCAGCTTGCCTAGCGGGAGTACAGATACGCAGTATTTT.

The rearrangement links TRBV5-4 to TRBJ2-1, with 10 bases matching TRBD2. V shed 2 bases and J 10 bases; nucleotides not matched to a gene: 9. Germline-derived CDR1 and CDR2 are SGHNT and YYREEE (reference sequence). This CDR3 is built from 15 residues. CDR3 DNA sequence: TGTGCCAGCAGCTTTTTGACTAGCGGGTGGGAAGAGCAGTTCTTC. This codes for CASSFLTSGWEEQFF. The variable domain in full, completed from reference TRBV5-4 and TRBJ2-1, reads ETGVTQSPTHLIKTRGQQVTLRCSSQSGHNTVSWYQQALGQGPQFIFQYYREEENGRGNFPPRFSGLQFPNYSSELNVNALELDDSALYLCASSFLTSGWEEQFFGPGTRLTVL.

This clone was found once. This chain uses TRBV6-5 with TRBJ2-7; 8 bases agree with TRBD2. With V trimmed by 0 bases and J by 6 bases, 7 bases remained unmatched. Germline V gives CDR1 MNHEY, CDR2 SVGAGI. The CDR3 spans 15 residues. The CDR3 DNA reads TGTGCCAGCAGTTACTCGGGAAGCGGGAGCACCGAGCAGTACTTC. As protein: CASSYSGSGSTEQYF.

The V gene is TRBV11-2, the J gene TRBJ1-2, with 7 bases fitting TRBD1. The CDR3 sequence is 12 residues long. The ends lost 3 bases at V and 8 bases at J; junction bases unmatched: 3. CDR1 and CDR2 (germline): SGHAT, FQNNGV. The CDR3 coding sequence is TGTGCCAGCAGCTTCTCAGGGGGAGGCTACACCTTC. Amino acid sequence: CASSFSGGGYTF.

Regarding this clone: This sample includes further DNA sequences coding for the same CDR3. The J gene is TRBJ1-2, the V gene TRBV18, with TRBD1 as a possible D gene (5 bases). The CDR3 loop spans 14 amino acids. Trimming took off 0 bases at V and 2 bases at J, with 7 bases between the two ends. CDR1 KGHSH and CDR2 LQKENI come from the germline V gene. CDR3 DNA sequence: TGTGCCAGCTCACCACCGGGGGGGAACTATGGCTACACCTTC. This encodes CASSPPGGNYGYTF. The complete variable domain, with remaining parts taken from reference TRBV18 and TRBJ1-2, reads NAGVMQNPRHLVRRRGQEARLRCSPMKGHSHVYWYRQLPEEGLKFMVYLQKENIIDESGMPKERFSAEFPKEGPSILRIQQVVRGDSAAYFCASSPPGGNYGYTFGSGTRLTVV.

The rearrangement links TRBV12-3 or TRBV12-4 to TRBJ1-2, with 10 positions matching TRBD1. The CDR3 consists of 13 residues. V was pared by 6 bases and J by 8 bases, with 6 bases of the junction left unmatched. Here the CDR3 reads CASSRDRGPGYTF. Here the CDR3 DNA reads TGTGCCAGCAGCCGGGACAGGGGCCCGGGCTACACCTTC.

This chain connects TRBV7-9 to TRBJ1-2; 8 bases are shared with TRBD1. After removal of 1 base from V and 5 bases from J, the junction contained 15 bases not matched to a gene. The CDR3 totals 18 residues. CDR1 and CDR2 (germline): SEHNR, FQNEAQ (reference sequence). The CDR3 protein is CASSLDPHQGQGEYGYTF. DNA for the CDR3: TGTGCCAGCAGCTTAGACCCCCATCAAGGACAGGGAGAATATGGCTACACCTTC.

The J gene is TRBJ1-1, the V gene TRBV12-3 or TRBV12-4, with TRBD1 matching 7 bases. V was pared by 4 bases and J by 11 bases, with 7 bases of the junction left unmatched. The CDR3 length is 12 residues. CDR3 DNA sequence: TGTGCCAGCAGTTCAAGGGGGCGAGGGGCTTTCTTT. This codes for CASSSRGRGAFF.

This chain uses TRBV14 with TRBJ2-3, with TRBD2 matching over 7 bases. The CDR3 has 15 residues. Germline CDR1 is SGHDN and CDR2 is FVKESK. With 4 bases clipped from V and 1 base from J, the junction kept 5 bases outside the gene matches. CDR3 protein: CASSLGLRGTDTQYF. The CDR3 DNA is TGTGCCAGCAGCCTGGGACTAAGGGGCACAGATACGCAGTATTTT.

The V gene is TRBV6-1, the J gene TRBJ2-7; 8 bases agree with TRBD1. The V gene end was trimmed by 3 bases and the J gene end by 3 bases; junction bases not matched to a gene: 7. The CDR3 is 15 residues long. Germline assignment: CDR1 MNHNS and CDR2 SASEGT. The CDR3 loop is CASSDEDRVFYEQYF. CDR3 in DNA: TGTGCCAGCAGTGACGAGGACAGGGTGTTCTACGAGCAGTACTTC.

The chain has TRBV4-1 and TRBJ2-5; D is possibly TRBD2 (5 bases). The CDR3 runs to 14 residues. The germline V and J ends were trimmed by 2 bases and 5 bases, with 12 bases remaining between them. Germline V gives CDR1 MGHRA, CDR2 YSYEKL. Written as DNA, the CDR3 is TGCGCCAGCAGCCAAATACTAGGGCTGGAGACCCAGTACTTC. It translates to CASSQILGLETQYF.

The chain joins TRBV24-1 to TRBJ2-6, with a possible D match to TRBD2 (5 bases). CDR1 is KGHDR, CDR2 SFDVKD, per germline. The V gene lost 2 bases and the J gene lost 0 bases, with 16 bases spanning the gap. This CDR3 spans 19 amino acids. Here the CDR3 DNA reads TGTGCCACCAGTGATTCCCCCGGGAATGGCTTCTCTGGGGCCAACGTCCTGACTTTC. It translates to CATSDSPGNGFSGANVLTF.

As for this clone: At one boundary the junction diverges from the germline segment, which might be a read error. This chain connects TRBV4-2 to TRBJ1-5; no clear D. The CDR3 extends over 17 amino acids. Germline-derived CDR1 and CDR2 are LGHNA and YNFKEQ. The CDR3 region has the DNA TGTGCCGGCAGCCTCCGGAGGCATCGTCAAAGCAATCAGCCCCAGCATTTT. Amino acids: CAGSLRRHRQSNQPQHF.

The gene calls are TRBV10-2 and TRBJ2-3; 11 positions match TRBD2. Germline lookup yields CDR1 WSHSY and CDR2 SAAADI. Germline trimming cut 1 base from V and 6 bases from J; bases unmatched to any gene: 3. The CDR3 extends over 15 amino acids. The CDR3 here is CASSEFSGREDTQYF. The DNA for the CDR3 is TGCGCCAGCAGTGAGTTTAGCGGGAGGGAGGATACGCAGTATTTT.

The chain carries TRBV30 and TRBJ1-6; 11 nucleotides match TRBD1. The CDR3 has 16 amino acids. J was trimmed by 6 bases and V by 2 bases; bases with no gene match: 6. CDR1 and CDR2 (germline): GTSNPN, SVGIG (reference sequence). This CDR3 reads CAWSSGTGGRNSPLHF. In nucleotides, the CDR3 is TGTGCCTGGAGTTCCGGGACAGGGGGACGTAATTCACCCCTCCACTTT.

This chain connects TRBV3-1 (or the pseudogene TRBV3-2) to TRBJ2-7, with D unclear. V shed 2 bases and J shed 1 base, with 9 bases lying between them. This CDR3 spans 14 amino acids. From germline, CDR1 is LGHDT and CDR2 YNNKEL (reference sequence). The CDR3 bases are TGTGCCAGCAGCCAATCATCCGGGTCCTACGAGCAGTACTTC. It codes for CASSQSSGSYEQYF.

V and J are TRBV3-1 (or the pseudogene TRBV3-2) and TRBJ2-5, with 13 bases aligning to TRBD2. With 4 bases clipped from V and 5 bases from J, the junction kept 4 bases outside the gene matches. The CDR3 is made up of 15 amino acids. The V gene's germline CDR1 is LGHDT and CDR2 YNNKEL (reference sequence). CDR3 in amino acids: CASSPGLAGVETQYF. CDR3 DNA sequence: TGTGCCAGCAGCCCTGGACTAGCGGGAGTTGAGACCCAGTACTTC.

This clone was detected a few times. This sequence joins TRBV7-9 and TRBJ1-3; D is unresolved. The CDR3 totals 14 residues. Trimming left V 1 base short and J 4 bases short, with 8 bases between. Looked up from germline, CDR1 is SEHNR and CDR2 is FQNEAQ (reference sequence). The CDR3 DNA reads as TGTGCCAGCAGCTTAGTGTCACTGGGAAACACCATATATTTT. Translation: CASSLVSLGNTIYF.